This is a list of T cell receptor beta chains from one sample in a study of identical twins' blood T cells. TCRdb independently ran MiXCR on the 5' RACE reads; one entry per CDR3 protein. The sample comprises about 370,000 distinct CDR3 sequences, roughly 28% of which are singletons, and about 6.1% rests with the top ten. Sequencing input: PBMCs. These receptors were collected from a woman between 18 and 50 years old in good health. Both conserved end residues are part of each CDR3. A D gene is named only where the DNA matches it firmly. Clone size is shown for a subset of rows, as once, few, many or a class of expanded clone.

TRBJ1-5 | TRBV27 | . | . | TGTGCCAGCAGTTTACTCTGGGACGGGAGCAATCAGCCCCAGCATTTT | CASSLLWDGSNQPQHF
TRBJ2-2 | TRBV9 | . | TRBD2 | TGTGCCAGTAGCCCAAGACTAGCGGGAGGATCTGGAACCGGGGAGCTGTTTTTT | CASSPRLAGGSGTGELFF
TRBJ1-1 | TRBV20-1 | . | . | TGCAGTGCTAGACGGCGGGTGAACACTGAAGCTTTCTTT | CSARRRVNTEAFF
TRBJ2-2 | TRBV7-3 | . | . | TGTGCCAGCAGCTACGGGGGCCCTAACACCGGGGAGCTGTTTTTT | CASSYGGPNTGELFF
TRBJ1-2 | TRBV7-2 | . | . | TGTGCCAGCAGCTTTGACGTACAGCGACAAAACTATGGCTACACCTTC | CASSFDVQRQNYGYTF
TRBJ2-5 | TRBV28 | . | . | TGTGCCAGCAGTCTCACGTGGGGGGAAGAGACCCAGTACTTC | CASSLTWGEETQYF
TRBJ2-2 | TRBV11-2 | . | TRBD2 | TGTGCCAGCAGCTTTGCCGGACTAGCGGGAGAGAACACCGGGGAGCTGTTTTTT | CASSFAGLAGENTGELFF
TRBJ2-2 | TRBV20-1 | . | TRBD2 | TGCAGTGCTAGGAGCGGGACGCGAGGGGAGCTGTTTTTT | CSARSGTRGELFF
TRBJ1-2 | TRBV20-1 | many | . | TGCAGTGCTAGAGGGGGGTCACGGATCTATGGCTACACCTTC | CSARGGSRIYGYTF
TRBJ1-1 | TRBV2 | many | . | TGTGCCAGCAGTGTGAACGGCTACACTGAAGCTTTCTTT | CASSVNGYTEAFF
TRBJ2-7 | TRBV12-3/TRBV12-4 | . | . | TGTGCCAGCAGTTTATCGCTGTCTCTCTACGAGCAGTACTTC | CASSLSLSLYEQYF
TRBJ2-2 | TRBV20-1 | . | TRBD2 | TGCAGTGCTAGGGCTAGCGGGGGGGCCTATGGGGAGCTGTTTTTT | CSARASGGAYGELFF
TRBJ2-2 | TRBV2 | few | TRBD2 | TGTGCCAGCAACCCCCGGACTAGCGCCACCGGGGAGCTGTTTTTT | CASNPRTSATGELFF
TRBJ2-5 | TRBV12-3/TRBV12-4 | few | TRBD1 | TGTGCCAGCGCGACAGGGCATCAAGAGACCCAGTACTTC | CASATGHQETQYF
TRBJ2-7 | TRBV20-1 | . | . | TGCAGTGCTAGATCAGGAGGAAAGGTCACCTACGAGCAGTACTTC | CSARSGGKVTYEQYF
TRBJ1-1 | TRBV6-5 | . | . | TGTGCCAGCAGTTATTCTAGAGTTGTGGGCGAAGCTTTCTTT | CASSYSRVVGEAFF
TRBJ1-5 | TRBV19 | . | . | TGTGCCAGTATCGGCTTGTGGGGAAGCAATCAGCCCCAGCATTTT | CASIGLWGSNQPQHF
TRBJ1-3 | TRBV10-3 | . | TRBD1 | TGTGCCATCAGTGCGTGGAGGACAGGCGACTCTGGAAACACCATATATTTT | CAISAWRTGDSGNTIYF
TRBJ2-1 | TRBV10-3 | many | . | TGTGCCATCAGGGACAGCTCCTACAATGAGCAGTTCTTC | CAIRDSSYNEQFF
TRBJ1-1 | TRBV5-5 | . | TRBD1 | TGTGCCAGCAGTTTTGGACAGGGGGCTTCCCTCACGGCTGAAGCTTTCTTT | CASSFGQGASLTAEAFF
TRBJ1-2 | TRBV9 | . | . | TGTGCCAGCATGGGGTTGACAGGATCCAATGGCTACGCCTTC | CASMGLTGSNGYAF
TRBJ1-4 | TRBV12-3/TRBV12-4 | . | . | TGTGCCAGCAGTATCTTCAGGGGTAGGGGAGAAAAACTGTTTTTT | CASSIFRGRGEKLFF
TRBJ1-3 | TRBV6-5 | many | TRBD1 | TGTGCCAGCAGCAAGACAGGGGCCCACTCTGGAAACACCATATATTTT | CASSKTGAHSGNTIYF
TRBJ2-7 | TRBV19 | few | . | TGTGCCAGTAGTATACAAGGGTTCGGGGGCGGCGAGCAGTACTTC | CASSIQGFGGGEQYF
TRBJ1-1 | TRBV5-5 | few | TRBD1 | TGTGCCAGCAGCCTACTCCCGGGACAGGACAGTGAAGCTTTCTTT | CASSLLPGQDSEAFF
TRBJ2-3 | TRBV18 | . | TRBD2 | TGTGCCAGCTCACCACTTGCGGGAGGAGTCACAGATACGCAGTATTTT | CASSPLAGGVTDTQYF
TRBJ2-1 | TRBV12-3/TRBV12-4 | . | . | TGTGCCAGCAGTTTAGGAAGCCACTACAATGAGCAGTTCTTC | CASSLGSHYNEQFF
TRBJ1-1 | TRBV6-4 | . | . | TGTGCCAGGTGGTGGGGGTTGGACACTGAAGCTTTCTTT | CARWWGLDTEAFF
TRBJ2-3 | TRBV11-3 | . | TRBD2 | TGTGCCAGCAGCTTAGGCGGGGGGGCCATAGATACGCAGTATTTT | CASSLGGGAIDTQYF
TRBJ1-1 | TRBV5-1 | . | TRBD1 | TGCGCCAGCAGCTCGACCCCACAGGGGATCACTGAAGCTTTCTTT | CASSSTPQGITEAFF
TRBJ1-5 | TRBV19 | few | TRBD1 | TGTGCCAGCGTGGGACAGGGTCACAATCAGCCCCAGCATTTT | CASVGQGHNQPQHF
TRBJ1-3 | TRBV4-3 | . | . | TGCGCCAGCAGCCAAGAAATTGCAGGGTATGGAAACACCATATATTTT | CASSQEIAGYGNTIYF
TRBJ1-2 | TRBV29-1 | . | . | TGCAGCGCTGAACAACAGGGCTATGGCTACACCTTC | CSAEQQGYGYTF
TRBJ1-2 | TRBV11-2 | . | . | TGTGCCAGCAGCTTGTTCGGCAGGTCCTATGGCTACACCTTC | CASSLFGRSYGYTF
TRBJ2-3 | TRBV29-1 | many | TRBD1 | TGCAGCGTTGACCGACAGGGCCACACAGATACGCAGTATTTT | CSVDRQGHTDTQYF
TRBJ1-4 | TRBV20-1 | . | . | TGCAGTGCTAGAGCCCCAGGGATGGGAGAAAAACTGTTTTTT | CSARAPGMGEKLFF
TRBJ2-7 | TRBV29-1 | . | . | TGCAGCTCTCTAACCGGACTCGACGAGCAGTACTTC | CSSLTGLDEQYF
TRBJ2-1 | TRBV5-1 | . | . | TGCGCCAGCAGCTTCAGTGCCAATGAGCAGTTCTTC | CASSFSANEQFF
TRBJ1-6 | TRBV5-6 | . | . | TGTGCCAGCAGCTTGGTAGCAGTAAATAATTCACCCCTCCACTTT | CASSLVAVNNSPLHF
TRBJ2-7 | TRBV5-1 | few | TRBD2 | TGCGCCAGCAGCTCGCAGACTAGCGGGAACCCCTACGAGCAGTACTTC | CASSSQTSGNPYEQYF
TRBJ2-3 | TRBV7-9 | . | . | TGTGCCAGCAGCTTAGATAGAGGGGATGGAGATACGCGGTATTTT | CASSLDRGDGDTRYF
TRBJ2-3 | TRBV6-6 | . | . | TGTGCCAGCCTCCCGAGCGGTGCAGATACGCAGTATTTT | CASLPSGADTQYF
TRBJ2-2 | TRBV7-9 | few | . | TGTGCCAGCAGCTTAGGCGGTGATGTGACCGGGGAGCTGTTTTTT | CASSLGGDVTGELFF
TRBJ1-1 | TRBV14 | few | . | TGTGCCAGCAGCCAGCGACTGGAAACTGAAGCTTTCTTT | CASSQRLETEAFF
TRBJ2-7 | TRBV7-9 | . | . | TGTGCCAGCAGCTACGGAACAGGGTTGGGGTACTTC | CASSYGTGLGYF
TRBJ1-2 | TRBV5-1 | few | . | TGCGCCAGCAGCTTGGCCCCGACTCCCGGCTACACCTTC | CASSLAPTPGYTF
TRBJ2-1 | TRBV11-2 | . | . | TGTGCCAGCAGCTTCGGCGGGGCCAATCGGGATGAGCAGTTCTTC | CASSFGGANRDEQFF
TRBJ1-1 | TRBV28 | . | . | TGTGCCAGCAGTTCCGCGGGGGGACGCACGAACACTGAAGCTTTCTTT | CASSSAGGRTNTEAFF
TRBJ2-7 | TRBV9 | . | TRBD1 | TGTGCCAGCAGCGTAGTTGGACAGGGCTCCGAGCAGTACTTC | CASSVVGQGSEQYF
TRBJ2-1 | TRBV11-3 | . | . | TGTGCCAGCAGCTTAATCGGGGATCTAGAGCAGTTCTTC | CASSLIGDLEQFF
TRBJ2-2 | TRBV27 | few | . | TGTGCCAGCAGTTTAGAACCCGTAATAGCAACCGGGGAGCTGTTTTTT | CASSLEPVIATGELFF
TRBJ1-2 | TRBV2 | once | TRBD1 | TGTGCCAGCAAACACCGGGACAGGGGGCTTTATGGCTACACCTTC | CASKHRDRGLYGYTF
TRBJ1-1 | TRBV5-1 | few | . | TGCGCCAGCAGCTTGGAGCCCTTCGACACTGAAGCTTTCTTT | CASSLEPFDTEAFF
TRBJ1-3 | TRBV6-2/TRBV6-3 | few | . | TGTGCCACTAGGAGGGGACGGCTCGGAGAAAACACCATATATTTT | CATRRGRLGENTIYF
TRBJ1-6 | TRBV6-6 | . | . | TGTGCCAGCATCATAGGAGGCAGCTCCTATAATTCACCCCTCCACTTT | CASIIGGSSYNSPLHF
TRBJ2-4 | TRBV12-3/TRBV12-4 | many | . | TGTGCCAGCAGTTTATTCTCAGGGTGGATGCCTCAGTACTTC | CASSLFSGWMPQYF
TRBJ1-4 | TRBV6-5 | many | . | TGTGCCAGCAGCCCGAGGTCCTTAGGTGAAAAACTGTTTTTT | CASSPRSLGEKLFF
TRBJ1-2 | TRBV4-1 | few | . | TGCGCCAGCAGCCAACCAGACCCTGGGGGAGGAGGCTACACCTTC | CASSQPDPGGGGYTF